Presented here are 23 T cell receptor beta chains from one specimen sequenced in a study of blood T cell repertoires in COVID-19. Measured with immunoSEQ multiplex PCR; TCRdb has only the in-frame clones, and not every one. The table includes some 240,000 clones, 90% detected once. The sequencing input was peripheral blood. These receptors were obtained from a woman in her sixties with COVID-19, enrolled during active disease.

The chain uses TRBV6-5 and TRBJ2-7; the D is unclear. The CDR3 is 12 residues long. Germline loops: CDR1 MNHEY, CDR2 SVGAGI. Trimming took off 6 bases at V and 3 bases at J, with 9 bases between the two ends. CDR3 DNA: TGTGCCAGCAGAACTGGTGGCTACGAGCAGTACTTC. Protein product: CASRTGGYEQYF.

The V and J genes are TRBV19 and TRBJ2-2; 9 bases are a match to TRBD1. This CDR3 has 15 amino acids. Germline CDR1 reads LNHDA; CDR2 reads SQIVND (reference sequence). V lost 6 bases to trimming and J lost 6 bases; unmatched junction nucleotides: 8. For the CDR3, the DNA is TGTGCCAGTAGCCCGGGACAGGGTAGGGCCGGGGAGCTGTTTTTT. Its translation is CASSPGQGRAGELFF.

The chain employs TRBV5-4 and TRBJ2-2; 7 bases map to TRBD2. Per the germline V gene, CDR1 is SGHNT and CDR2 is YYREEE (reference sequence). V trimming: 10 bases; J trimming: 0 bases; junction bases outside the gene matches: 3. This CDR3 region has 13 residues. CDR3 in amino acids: CAGGDTNTGELFF. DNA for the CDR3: TGTGCCGGGGGGGATACGAACACCGGGGAGCTGTTTTTT.

CDR3 residues: CASSRLRENTEAFF. The CDR3 nucleotides are TGTGCCAGCAGCCGCCTGCGAGAAAACACTGAAGCTTTCTTT. The chain employs TRBV3-1 (or the pseudogene TRBV3-2) and TRBJ1-1; D is ambiguous. Germline V gives CDR1 LGHDT, CDR2 YNNKEL (reference sequence). V lost 4 bases and J 2 bases, leaving 11 bases between the germline ends. The CDR3 totals 14 residues.

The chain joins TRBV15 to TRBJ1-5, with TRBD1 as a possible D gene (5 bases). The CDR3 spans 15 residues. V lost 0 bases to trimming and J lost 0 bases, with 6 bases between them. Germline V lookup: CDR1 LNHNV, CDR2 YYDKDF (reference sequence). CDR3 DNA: TGTGCCACCAGCAGAGACAGGGTTAGCAATCAGCCCCAGCATTTT. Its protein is CATSRDRVSNQPQHF.

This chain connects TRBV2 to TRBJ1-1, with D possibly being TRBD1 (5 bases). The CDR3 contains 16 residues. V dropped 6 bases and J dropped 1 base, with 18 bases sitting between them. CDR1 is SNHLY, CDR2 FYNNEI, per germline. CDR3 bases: TGTGCCAGCAGGGCGCAAGGGGTCGCGTCGAACACTGAAGCTTTCTTT. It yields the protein CASRAQGVASNTEAFF. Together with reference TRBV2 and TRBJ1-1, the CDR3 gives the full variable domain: EPEVTQTPSHQVTQMGQEVILRCVPISNHLYFYWYRQILGQKVEFLVSFYNNEISEKSEIFDDQFSVERPDGSNFTLKIRSTKLEDSAMYFCASRAQGVASNTEAFFGQGTRLTVV.

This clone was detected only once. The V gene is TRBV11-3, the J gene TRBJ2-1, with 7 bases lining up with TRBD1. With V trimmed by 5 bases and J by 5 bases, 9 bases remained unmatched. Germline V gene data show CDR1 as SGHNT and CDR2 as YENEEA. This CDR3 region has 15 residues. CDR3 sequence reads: CASSKSGTENNEQFF. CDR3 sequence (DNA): TGTGCCAGCAGCAAATCCGGGACAGAAAACAATGAGCAGTTCTTC. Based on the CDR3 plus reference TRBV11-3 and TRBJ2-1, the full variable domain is EAGVVQSPRYKIIEKKQPVAFWCNPISGHNTLYWYLQNLGQGPELLIRYENEEAVDDSQLPKDRFSAERLKGVDSTLKIQPAELGDSAVYLCASSKSGTENNEQFFGPGTRLTVL.

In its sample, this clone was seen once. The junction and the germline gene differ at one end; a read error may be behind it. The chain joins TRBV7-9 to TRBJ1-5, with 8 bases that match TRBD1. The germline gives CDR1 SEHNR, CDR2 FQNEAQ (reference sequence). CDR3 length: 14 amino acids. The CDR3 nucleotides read TGTGCCAGCAGCGGACAGGGTTTGGATCAGCTCCAGCATTTT. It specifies CASSGQGLDQLQHF.

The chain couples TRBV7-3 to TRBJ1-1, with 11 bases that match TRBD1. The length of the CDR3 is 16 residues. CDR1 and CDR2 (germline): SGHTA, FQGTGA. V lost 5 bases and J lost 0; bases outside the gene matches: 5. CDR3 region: CASSTGTGGMNTEAFF. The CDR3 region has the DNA TGTGCCAGCAGCACCGGGACAGGGGGGATGAACACTGAAGCTTTCTTT.

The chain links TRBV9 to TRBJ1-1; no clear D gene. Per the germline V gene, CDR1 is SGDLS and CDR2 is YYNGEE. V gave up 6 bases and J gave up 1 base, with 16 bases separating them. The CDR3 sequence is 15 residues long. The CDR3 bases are TGTGCCAGCACCCCCGAGCCGGGTGGGAACACTGAAGCTTTCTTT. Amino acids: CASTPEPGGNTEAFF.

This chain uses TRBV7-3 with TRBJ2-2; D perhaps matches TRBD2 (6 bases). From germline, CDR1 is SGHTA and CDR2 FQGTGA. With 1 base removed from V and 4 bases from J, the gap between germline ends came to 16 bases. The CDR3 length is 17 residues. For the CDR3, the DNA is TGTGCCAGCAGCTTAATGGGAGGTTGGGGTACCACCGGGGAGCTGTTTTTT. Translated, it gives CASSLMGGWGTTGELFF.

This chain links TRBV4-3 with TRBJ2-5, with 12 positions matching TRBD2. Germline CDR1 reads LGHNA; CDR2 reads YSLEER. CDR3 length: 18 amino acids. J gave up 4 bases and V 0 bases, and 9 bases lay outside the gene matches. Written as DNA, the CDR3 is TGCGCCAGCAGCCAAGAACTGGCTAGCGGGGGGGCAGGAGAGACCCAGTACTTC. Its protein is CASSQELASGGAGETQYF.

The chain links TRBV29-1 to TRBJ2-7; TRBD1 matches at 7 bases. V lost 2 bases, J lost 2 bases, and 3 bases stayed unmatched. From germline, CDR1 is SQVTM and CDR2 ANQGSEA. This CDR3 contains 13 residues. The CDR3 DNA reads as TGCAGCGTTGAATTGGGGACAGCCTACGAGCAGTACTTC. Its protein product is CSVELGTAYEQYF.

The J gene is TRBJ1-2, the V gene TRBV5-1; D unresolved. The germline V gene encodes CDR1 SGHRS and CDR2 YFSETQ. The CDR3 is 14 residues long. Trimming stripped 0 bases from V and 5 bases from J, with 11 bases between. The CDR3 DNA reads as TGCGCCAGCAGCTTGGACCGCCCGGGGTATGGCTACACCTTC. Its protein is CASSLDRPGYGYTF.

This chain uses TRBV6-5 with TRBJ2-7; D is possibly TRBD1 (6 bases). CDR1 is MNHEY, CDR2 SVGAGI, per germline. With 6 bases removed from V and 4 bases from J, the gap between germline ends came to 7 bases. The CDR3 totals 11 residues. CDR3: CASRQGYEQYF. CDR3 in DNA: TGTGCCAGCAGGCAGGGGTACGAGCAGTACTTC.

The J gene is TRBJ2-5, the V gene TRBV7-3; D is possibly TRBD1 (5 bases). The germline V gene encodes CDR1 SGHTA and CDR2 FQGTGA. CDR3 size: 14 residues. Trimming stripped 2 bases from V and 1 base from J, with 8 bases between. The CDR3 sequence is CASSLGHSQETQYF. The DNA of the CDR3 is TGTGCCAGCAGCTTAGGACACAGCCAAGAGACCCAGTACTTC.

The CDR3 nucleotides read TGTGCCAGCAGCTCCCACGGGGGATTTAATGAAAAACTGTTTTTT. Protein product: CASSSHGGFNEKLFF. V and J are TRBV7-2 and TRBJ1-4, with D tentatively TRBD1 (5 bases). This CDR3 is 15 amino acids long. V lost 4 bases to trimming and J lost 4 bases, with 13 bases between them. CDR1 and CDR2 from the germline V gene are SGHTA and FQGNSA.

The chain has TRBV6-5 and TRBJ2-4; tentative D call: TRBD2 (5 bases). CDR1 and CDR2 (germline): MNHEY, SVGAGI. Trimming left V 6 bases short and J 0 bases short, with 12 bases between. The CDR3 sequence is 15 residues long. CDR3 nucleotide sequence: TGTGCCAGCAGCCGAGGAGGACGAGCCAAAAACATTCAGTACTTC. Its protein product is CASSRGGRAKNIQYF.

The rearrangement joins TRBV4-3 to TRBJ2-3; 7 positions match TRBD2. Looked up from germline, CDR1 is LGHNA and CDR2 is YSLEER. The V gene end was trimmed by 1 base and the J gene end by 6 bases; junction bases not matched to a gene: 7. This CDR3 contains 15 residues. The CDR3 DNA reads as TGCGCCAGCAGCCAAGTAGGGGTCGGGGGGGATACGCAGTATTTT. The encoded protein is CASSQVGVGGDTQYF.

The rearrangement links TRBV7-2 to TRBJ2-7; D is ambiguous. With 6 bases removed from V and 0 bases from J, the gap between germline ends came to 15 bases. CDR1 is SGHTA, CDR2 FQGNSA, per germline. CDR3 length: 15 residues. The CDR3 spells CASRLGVGASYEQYF. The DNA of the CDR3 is TGTGCCAGCAGATTGGGTGTCGGAGCCTCCTACGAGCAGTACTTC.

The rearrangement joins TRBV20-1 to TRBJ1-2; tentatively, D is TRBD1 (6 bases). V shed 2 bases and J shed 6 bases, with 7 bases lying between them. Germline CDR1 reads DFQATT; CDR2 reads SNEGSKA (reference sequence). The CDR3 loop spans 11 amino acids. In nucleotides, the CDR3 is TGCAGTGCTAGAAGGGGGAATGGCTACACCTTC. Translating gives CSARRGNGYTF.

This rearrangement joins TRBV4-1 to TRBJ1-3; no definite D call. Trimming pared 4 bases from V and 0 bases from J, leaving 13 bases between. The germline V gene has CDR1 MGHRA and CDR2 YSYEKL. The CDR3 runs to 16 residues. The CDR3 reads CASSPKGGDSGNTIYF. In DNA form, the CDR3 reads TGCGCCAGCAGCCCCAAAGGCGGGGACTCTGGAAACACCATATATTTT.

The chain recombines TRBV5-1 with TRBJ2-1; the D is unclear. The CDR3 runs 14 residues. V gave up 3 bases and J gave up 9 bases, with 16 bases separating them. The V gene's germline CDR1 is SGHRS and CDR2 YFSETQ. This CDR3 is CASSYGLVAGEQFF. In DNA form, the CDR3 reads TGCGCCAGCAGCTACGGTCTTGTTGCAGGTGAGCAGTTCTTC.